This T cell receptor beta chain was profiled in a study of patients and donors after allogeneic stem cell transplantation. V gave up 4 bases and J gave up 7 bases, with 10 bases separating them. Germline loops: CDR1 MGHRA, CDR2 YSYEKL. This CDR3 spans 12 amino acids. This clonotype was seen only a few times. TCRdb itself ran the RT-PCR reads through MiXCR, one entry per CDR3 protein. The sample includes hundreds of thousands of distinct CDR3 sequences, roughly 17% of them seen just once. Sequenced input: blood, either unsorted or a sorted T cell fraction (not recorded which). This clonotype was sampled from a human donor who was either an allogeneic HSCT recipient or a stem cell or donor lymphocyte infusion donor (not recorded which). It is not recorded whose cells these are; they may come from a transplant donor. This chain joins TRBV4-1 and TRBJ1-1; D remains unclear. The CDR3 region is CASSPDRLEAFF. The CDR3 coding sequence is TGCGCCAGCAGCCCCGACCGCCTTGAAGCTTTCTTT.